Detailed here is one T cell receptor (beta chain). Authors' data handling: Reference gene primer amplification gave nucleated cell count estimates. The table came from immunoSEQ multiplex PCR; TCRdb's copy has only in-frame clones and leaves some out. The DNA gave D and trimming, while V, J and clone size come from that table. The sample includes 110,000 to 150,000 clones, more than 70% of them seen just once. This record comes from a study of blood T cell repertoires in COVID-19. Study information: COVID-19 samples collected from the United States, Italy and Spain covered acute and convalescent phases. From T cells, B-cell-depleted T cells, or PBMCs came the material, which was cDNA or gDNA.

The CDR3 has 15 residues. The germline gives CDR1 SGHNT, CDR2 YENEEA. V shed 3 bases and J shed 6 bases, with 15 bases lying between them. This receptor was obtained from a woman between 55 and 75 years old with acute or convalescent COVID-19. The chain is built from TRBV11-3 and TRBJ2-1, with D possibly matching TRBD2 (6 bases). What was sequenced was peripheral blood. DNA of the CDR3: TGTGCCAGCAGCTTGGTCCGGGGGTTCGGCAATGAGCAGTTCTTC. Translated: CASSLVRGFGNEQFF.